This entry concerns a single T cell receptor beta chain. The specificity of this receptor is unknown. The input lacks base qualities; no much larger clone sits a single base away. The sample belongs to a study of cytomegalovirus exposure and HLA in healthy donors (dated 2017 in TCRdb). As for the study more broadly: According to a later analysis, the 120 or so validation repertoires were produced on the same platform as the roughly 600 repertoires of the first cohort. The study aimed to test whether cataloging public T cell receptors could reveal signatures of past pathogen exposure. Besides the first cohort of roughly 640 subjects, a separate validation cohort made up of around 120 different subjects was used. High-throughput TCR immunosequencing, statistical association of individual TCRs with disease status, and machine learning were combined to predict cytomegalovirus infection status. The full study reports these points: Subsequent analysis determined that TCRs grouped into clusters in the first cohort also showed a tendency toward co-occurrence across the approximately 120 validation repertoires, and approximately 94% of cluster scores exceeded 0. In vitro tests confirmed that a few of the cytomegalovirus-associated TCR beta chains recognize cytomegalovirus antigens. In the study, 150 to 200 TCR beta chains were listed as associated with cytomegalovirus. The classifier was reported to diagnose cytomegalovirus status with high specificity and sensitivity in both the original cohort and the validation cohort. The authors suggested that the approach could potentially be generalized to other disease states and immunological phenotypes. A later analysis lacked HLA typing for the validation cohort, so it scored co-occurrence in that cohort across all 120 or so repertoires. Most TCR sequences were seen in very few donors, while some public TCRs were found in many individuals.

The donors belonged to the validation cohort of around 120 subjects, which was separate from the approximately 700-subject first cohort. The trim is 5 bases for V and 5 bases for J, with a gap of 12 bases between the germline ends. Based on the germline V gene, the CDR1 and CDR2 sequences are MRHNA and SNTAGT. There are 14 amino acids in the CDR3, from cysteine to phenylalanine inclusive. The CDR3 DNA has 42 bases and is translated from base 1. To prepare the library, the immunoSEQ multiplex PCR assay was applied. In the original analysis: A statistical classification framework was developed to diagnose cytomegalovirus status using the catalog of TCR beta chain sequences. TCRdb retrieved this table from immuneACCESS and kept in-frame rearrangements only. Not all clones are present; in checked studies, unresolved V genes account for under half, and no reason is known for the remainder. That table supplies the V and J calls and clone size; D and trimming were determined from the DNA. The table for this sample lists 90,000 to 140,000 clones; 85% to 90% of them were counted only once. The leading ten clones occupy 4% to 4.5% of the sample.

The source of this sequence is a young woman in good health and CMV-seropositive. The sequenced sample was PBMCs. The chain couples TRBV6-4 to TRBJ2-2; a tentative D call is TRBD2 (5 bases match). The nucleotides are TGTGCCAGCAGTCCCTCCCCGGGGACCGGGGAGCTGTTTTTT. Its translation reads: CASSPSPGTGELFF.